The 27 T cell receptor beta chains given below trace back to one sample, sequenced in a study of T-cell memory formation after mild COVID-19. TCRdb re-called the 5' RACE reads with MiXCR, one entry per CDR3 protein. The sample has about 190,000 distinct CDR3 sequences, 18% seen once. Sequences were obtained from PBMCs or a T cell subset sorted from them (not recorded which). These receptors all stem from an adult woman who had mild COVID-19 (a few samples of this study predate the infection). Cell type and time point are not known.

The chain is built from TRBV7-9 and TRBJ2-7, with a weak D call TRBD2 (6 bases). V was shortened by 6 bases and J by 0 bases, with 21 bases between the two germline ends. The CDR3 is 17 amino acids. CDR1 is SEHNR, CDR2 FQNEAQ, per germline (reference sequence). The chain's CDR3 is CASSSLGWEASSYEQYF. CDR3 nucleotides: TGTGCCAGCAGTTCCTTGGGATGGGAGGCGAGCTCCTACGAGCAGTACTTC.

This clonotype appeared once. The chain carries TRBV2 and TRBJ2-2; D is ambiguous. This CDR3 spans 15 amino acids. Deletions cut 2 bases from V and 1 base from J, with 8 bases between. CDR1 and CDR2 (germline): SNHLY, FYNNEI. For the CDR3, the DNA is TGTGCCAGCAGTGAACTACAGAGGAACACCGGGGAGCTGTTTTTT. Its protein is CASSELQRNTGELFF.

Only a few counts were recorded for this clonotype. J is TRBJ2-3 and V is TRBV3-1, with unresolved D. Per the germline V gene, CDR1 is LGHDT and CDR2 is YNNKEL (reference sequence). Deletions cut 4 bases from V and 6 bases from J, with 8 bases between. The length of the CDR3 is 12 residues. The chain's CDR3 is CASSPHADTQYF. The CDR3 region has the DNA TGTGCCAGCAGCCCCCATGCGGATACGCAGTATTTT.

The V and J genes are TRBV24-1 and TRBJ2-3, with D perhaps TRBD1 or TRBD2 (5 bases each). Germline-derived CDR1 and CDR2 are KGHDR and SFDVKD. The CDR3 spans 14 residues. Trimming removed 4 bases from V and 5 bases from J, with 12 bases in between. In nucleotides, the CDR3 is TGTGCCACCAGTGAACGGGACCCAGAAGATACGCAGTATTTT. Its translation is CATSERDPEDTQYF.

CDR3 region: CASGPLGDGYTF. The CDR3 DNA follows: TGCGCCAGCGGCCCCCTAGGGGATGGCTACACCTTC. The V call is TRBV5-1, the J call TRBJ1-2, with D tentatively TRBD1 (5 bases). There are 12 residues in the CDR3. Trimming removed 7 bases at V and 6 bases at J, with 13 bases between. In germline, CDR1 is SGHRS, CDR2 YFSETQ.

This rearrangement joins TRBV4-1 to TRBJ2-1, with TRBD1 matching 8 bases. Germline V gives CDR1 MGHRA, CDR2 YSYEKL. The CDR3 runs 15 residues. V gave up 4 bases and J gave up 6 bases; unmatched junction bases: 8. The CDR3 nucleotides read TGCGCCAGCAGCCCGACAGGGGCGAGGGCCAATGAGCAGTTCTTC. It encodes CASSPTGARANEQFF.

The sample holds many counts of this clonotype. In nucleotides, the CDR3 is TGTGCCAGCTCACCCGCCTCTGGCGGCGGATCTAACTATGGCTACACCTTC. Its protein product is CASSPASGGGSNYGYTF. This rearrangement joins TRBV18 to TRBJ1-2; D gene uncertain. In germline, CDR1 is KGHSH, CDR2 LQKENI. V dropped 3 bases and J dropped 0 bases, with 17 bases sitting between them. The CDR3 is 17 residues long.

In this sample, this clonotype turned up a few times. The chain joins TRBV18 to TRBJ2-5; D remains unclear. V lost 3 bases and J lost 2, with 7 bases in between. In germline, CDR1 is KGHSH, CDR2 LQKENI. This CDR3 is 13 amino acids long. CDR3 nucleotide sequence: TGTGCCAGCTCACCCAACCGGCAAGAGACCCAGTACTTC. This sequence encodes CASSPNRQETQYF.

A few counts support this clonotype. The V call is TRBV4-3, the J call TRBJ2-5, with D tentatively TRBD1 (6 bases). The CDR3 totals 14 residues. Trimming took off 1 base at V and 5 bases at J, with 11 bases between the two ends. The V gene's germline CDR1 is LGHNA and CDR2 YSLEER. This chain's CDR3 is CASSQVWGLETQYF. The DNA of the CDR3 is TGCGCCAGCAGCCAAGTGTGGGGGCTGGAGACCCAGTACTTC.

This clonotype is a singleton in its sample. V usage is TRBV20-1 and J usage is TRBJ1-6, with D possibly TRBD1 on 5 matching bases. The germline CDR1 and CDR2 sequences are DFQATT and SNEGSKA (reference sequence). CDR3 length: 17 residues. V lost 2 bases, J lost 7 bases, and 21 bases lay in between. CDR3 sequence (DNA): TGCAGTGCTAGAAATCAGGGTTCCACCCGAATGAATTCACCCCTCCACTTT. This gives the protein CSARNQGSTRMNSPLHF.

This clonotype turned up a few times. The chain couples TRBV19 to TRBJ2-1, with a tentative D call TRBD2 (6 bases). CDR1 and CDR2 from the germline V gene are LNHDA and SQIVND (reference sequence). The CDR3 contains 14 residues. The V end was cut by 3 bases, the J end by 5 bases, with 11 bases between. The CDR3 protein is CASSIAGTNNEQFF. CDR3 nucleotide sequence: TGTGCCAGTAGTATCGCGGGGACGAACAATGAGCAGTTCTTC.

At least ten counts were recorded for this clonotype. The rearrangement uses TRBV5-6 and TRBJ2-1; either TRBD1 or TRBD2 may supply D (5 bases each). In germline, CDR1 is SGHDT, CDR2 YYEEEE. CDR3 length: 14 amino acids. Trimming took 4 bases from V and 5 from J, leaving 13 bases between them. The CDR3: CASSPEGRHNEQFF. For the CDR3, the DNA is TGTGCCAGCAGCCCCGAGGGACGGCACAATGAGCAGTTCTTC.

In its sample, this clonotype was seen many times. The chain couples TRBV3-1 to TRBJ2-7, with D tentatively TRBD2 (5 bases). Germline V CDR1 and CDR2: LGHDT, YNNKEL (reference sequence). The CDR3 has 14 amino acids. V was shortened by 1 base and J by 3 bases, with 10 bases between the two germline ends. This chain's CDR3 is CASSQGVARYEQYF. In DNA form, the CDR3 reads TGTGCCAGCAGCCAAGGGGTAGCGCGCTACGAGCAGTACTTC.

This clonotype has just a few counts. The chain uses TRBV7-6 and TRBJ2-7, with D unclear. Trimming cost V 5 bases and J 0 bases, with 14 bases left between them. The CDR3 loop spans 15 amino acids. Germline CDR1 and CDR2: SGHVS and FNYEAQ. CDR3 sequence (DNA): TGTGCCAGCAGCCCCCTGACGTTACCCTCCTACGAGCAGTACTTC. Translated, it gives CASSPLTLPSYEQYF.

The genes are TRBV6-2 or TRBV6-3 and TRBJ2-3; 8 positions agree with TRBD1. The germline V gene has CDR1 MNHEY and CDR2 SVGEGT. The trim removed 2 bases at V and 3 bases at J, leaving 4 bases unmatched. The CDR3 length is 15 residues. The CDR3 DNA follows: TGTGCCAGCAGTTACAGGGACAGGTTTACAGATACGCAGTATTTT. Residues: CASSYRDRFTDTQYF.

This clonotype has just a few counts. The chain employs TRBV11-2 and TRBJ2-1; tentative D call: TRBD1 (6 bases). CDR3 length: 15 amino acids. Germline loops: CDR1 SGHAT, CDR2 FQNNGV. Trimming removed 1 base from V and 6 bases from J, with 13 bases in between. CDR3 in amino acids: CASSLVQGFSNEQFF. Here the CDR3 DNA reads TGTGCCAGCAGCTTAGTTCAGGGGTTCAGCAATGAGCAGTTCTTC.

This clonotype was seen many times. This chain uses TRBV3-1 with TRBJ2-3; 7 bases map to TRBD1. V lost 4 bases to trimming and J lost 3 bases; unmatched junction nucleotides: 7. The CDR3 totals 15 residues. Germline V gene data show CDR1 as LGHDT and CDR2 as YNNKEL (reference sequence). CDR3 sequence reads: CASSPGGRWTDTQYF. CDR3 coding DNA: TGTGCCAGCAGCCCAGGGGGAAGGTGGACAGATACGCAGTATTTT.

The chain carries TRBV5-1 and TRBJ2-5; 11 nucleotides line up with TRBD1. V lost 4 bases, J lost 4 bases, and 6 bases stayed unmatched. This CDR3 has 15 amino acids. The V gene's germline CDR1 is SGHRS and CDR2 YFSETQ. The CDR3, as DNA: TGCGCCAGCAGCATGGGACAGGGGGAGGCAGAGACCCAGTACTTC. This sequence encodes CASSMGQGEAETQYF.

The table lists this clonotype with a few counts. CDR3 sequence (DNA): TGCGCCAGCAGCTTGGATTCTAGACAATCCCCAAACATTCAGTACTTC. Amino acids: CASSLDSRQSPNIQYF. The chain joins TRBV5-1 to TRBJ2-4; D unclear. V was cut by 0 bases and J by 6 bases, with 16 bases left in between. Germline values: CDR1 SGHRS, CDR2 YFSETQ. This CDR3 contains 16 residues.

This chain links TRBV19 with TRBJ1-1; 7 bases map to TRBD1. Trimming removed 6 bases from V and 0 bases from J; junction bases left unmatched: 7. The CDR3 is made up of 15 amino acids. Germline lookup yields CDR1 LNHDA and CDR2 SQIVND (reference sequence). CDR3 residues: CASRETGTVNTEAFF. The DNA for the CDR3 is TGTGCCAGTAGAGAAACCGGGACAGTGAACACTGAAGCTTTCTTT.

J is TRBJ2-3 and V is TRBV7-6; D assignment may be TRBD1 or TRBD2 (5 bases each). The V end was cut by 3 bases, the J end by 4 bases, with 11 bases between. The CDR3 covers 14 residues. CDR1 SGHVS and CDR2 FNYEAQ come from the germline V gene. This CDR3 is CASSLTRGPDTQYF. CDR3 DNA: TGTGCCAGCAGCTTGACCCGGGGCCCAGATACGCAGTATTTT.

This clonotype came up many times. The chain has TRBV12-3 or TRBV12-4 and TRBJ2-3; perhaps D is TRBD1 or TRBD2 (7 bases each). The CDR3 consists of 15 residues. V lost 8 bases to trimming and J lost 1 base, with 16 bases between them. The CDR3, as DNA: TGTGCCAGCTCGGGGGGCAGGGGGGGCACAGATACGCAGTATTTT. This translates into CASSGGRGGTDTQYF.

There are a few counts of this clonotype. This chain joins TRBV5-1 and TRBJ1-1; no clear D. V was shortened by 5 bases and J by 1 base, with 9 bases between the two germline ends. The CDR3 runs to 13 residues. CDR1 is SGHRS, CDR2 YFSETQ, per germline. The CDR3 reads CASRAAENTEAFF. The CDR3 DNA is TGCGCCAGCAGGGCCGCAGAGAACACTGAAGCTTTCTTT.

The rearrangement links TRBV9 to TRBJ2-3; either TRBD1 or TRBD2 may fit D (5 bases each). Deletions cut 2 bases from V and 2 bases from J, with 12 bases between. Germline V gene sequence: CDR1 SGDLS, CDR2 YYNGEE. This CDR3 has 15 amino acids. CDR3 sequence: CASSVGSGTTDTQYF. CDR3 bases: TGTGCCAGCAGCGTTGGGTCAGGGACCACAGATACGCAGTATTTT.

The rearrangement links TRBV18 to TRBJ1-2, with D hard to call. The CDR3 totals 13 residues. Trimming pared 2 bases from V and 7 bases from J, leaving 11 bases between. Germline V CDR1 and CDR2: KGHSH, LQKENI. The CDR3 loop reads CASSPDLGAGYTF. The CDR3 bases are TGTGCCAGCTCACCAGACTTAGGAGCTGGCTACACCTTC.

The chain is built from TRBV5-5 and TRBJ1-4; 7 bases line up with TRBD1. The CDR3 runs 14 residues. Per germline, CDR1 SGHKS and CDR2 YYEKEE (reference sequence). Unmatched junction bases numbered 7, after V lost 3 bases and J lost 8 bases. CDR3 nucleotide sequence: TGTGCCAGCAGCTGGGGACAGCCAGAAGAAAAACTGTTTTTT. This encodes CASSWGQPEEKLFF.

The chain uses TRBV2 and TRBJ2-3; unclear D gene. Germline CDR1 and CDR2: SNHLY and FYNNEI. The length of the CDR3 is 12 residues. The ends were cut back, 5 bases at V and 5 bases at J, with 8 bases in the middle. CDR3 nucleotide sequence: TGTGCCAGCAGTTTTGGACGAGATACGCAGTATTTT. It yields the protein CASSFGRDTQYF.